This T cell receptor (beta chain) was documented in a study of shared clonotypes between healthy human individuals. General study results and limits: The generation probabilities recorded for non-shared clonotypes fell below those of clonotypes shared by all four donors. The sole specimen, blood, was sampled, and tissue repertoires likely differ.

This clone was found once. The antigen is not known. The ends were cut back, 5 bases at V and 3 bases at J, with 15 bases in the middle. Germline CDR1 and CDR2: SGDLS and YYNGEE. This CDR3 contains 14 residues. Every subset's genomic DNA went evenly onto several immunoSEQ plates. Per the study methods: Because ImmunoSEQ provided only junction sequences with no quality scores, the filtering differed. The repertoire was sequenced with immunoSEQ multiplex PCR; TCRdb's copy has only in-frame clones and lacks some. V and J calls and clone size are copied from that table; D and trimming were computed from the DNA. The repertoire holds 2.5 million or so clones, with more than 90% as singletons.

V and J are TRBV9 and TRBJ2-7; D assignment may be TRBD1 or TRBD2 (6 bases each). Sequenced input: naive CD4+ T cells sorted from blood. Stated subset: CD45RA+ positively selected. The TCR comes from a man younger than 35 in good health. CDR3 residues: CASSGRQEGYEQYF. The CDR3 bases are TGTGCCAGCAGTGGGAGACAGGAGGGCTACGAGCAGTACTTC.